This T cell receptor beta chain appears in the sequencing data of a study of human T cells and chemical hapten exposure. This clonotype was found many times. The CDR3 has 14 residues. Trimming took 0 bases from V and 6 from J; bases not matched to a gene: 1. Germline values: CDR1 LGHNA, CDR2 YSLEER. Specified time point: pre-sensitization, week 0. As to treatment: therapeutic diphenylcyclopropenone sensitization with weekly scalp DPC. People who gave samples had alopecia, were 18 to 70 years old, and were suitable for DPC. TCRdb re-called the RACE reads through MiXCR, storing one row per CDR3 protein. The data hold over 300,000 distinct CDR3 sequences, with roughly 4.6% observed a single time.

The material was whole blood, obtained in connection with sensitization to the hapten diphenylcyclopropenone (DPC). The receptor was derived from a woman aged 50 to 65 with alopecia areata. Some clones in this sample may be carry-over from other donors' samples. This chain joins TRBV4-3 and TRBJ2-2; 7 bases align to TRBD2. As DNA, the CDR3 is TGCGCCAGCAGCCAAGATAGCGGGCCCGGGGAGCTGTTTTTT. This sequence encodes CASSQDSGPGELFF.